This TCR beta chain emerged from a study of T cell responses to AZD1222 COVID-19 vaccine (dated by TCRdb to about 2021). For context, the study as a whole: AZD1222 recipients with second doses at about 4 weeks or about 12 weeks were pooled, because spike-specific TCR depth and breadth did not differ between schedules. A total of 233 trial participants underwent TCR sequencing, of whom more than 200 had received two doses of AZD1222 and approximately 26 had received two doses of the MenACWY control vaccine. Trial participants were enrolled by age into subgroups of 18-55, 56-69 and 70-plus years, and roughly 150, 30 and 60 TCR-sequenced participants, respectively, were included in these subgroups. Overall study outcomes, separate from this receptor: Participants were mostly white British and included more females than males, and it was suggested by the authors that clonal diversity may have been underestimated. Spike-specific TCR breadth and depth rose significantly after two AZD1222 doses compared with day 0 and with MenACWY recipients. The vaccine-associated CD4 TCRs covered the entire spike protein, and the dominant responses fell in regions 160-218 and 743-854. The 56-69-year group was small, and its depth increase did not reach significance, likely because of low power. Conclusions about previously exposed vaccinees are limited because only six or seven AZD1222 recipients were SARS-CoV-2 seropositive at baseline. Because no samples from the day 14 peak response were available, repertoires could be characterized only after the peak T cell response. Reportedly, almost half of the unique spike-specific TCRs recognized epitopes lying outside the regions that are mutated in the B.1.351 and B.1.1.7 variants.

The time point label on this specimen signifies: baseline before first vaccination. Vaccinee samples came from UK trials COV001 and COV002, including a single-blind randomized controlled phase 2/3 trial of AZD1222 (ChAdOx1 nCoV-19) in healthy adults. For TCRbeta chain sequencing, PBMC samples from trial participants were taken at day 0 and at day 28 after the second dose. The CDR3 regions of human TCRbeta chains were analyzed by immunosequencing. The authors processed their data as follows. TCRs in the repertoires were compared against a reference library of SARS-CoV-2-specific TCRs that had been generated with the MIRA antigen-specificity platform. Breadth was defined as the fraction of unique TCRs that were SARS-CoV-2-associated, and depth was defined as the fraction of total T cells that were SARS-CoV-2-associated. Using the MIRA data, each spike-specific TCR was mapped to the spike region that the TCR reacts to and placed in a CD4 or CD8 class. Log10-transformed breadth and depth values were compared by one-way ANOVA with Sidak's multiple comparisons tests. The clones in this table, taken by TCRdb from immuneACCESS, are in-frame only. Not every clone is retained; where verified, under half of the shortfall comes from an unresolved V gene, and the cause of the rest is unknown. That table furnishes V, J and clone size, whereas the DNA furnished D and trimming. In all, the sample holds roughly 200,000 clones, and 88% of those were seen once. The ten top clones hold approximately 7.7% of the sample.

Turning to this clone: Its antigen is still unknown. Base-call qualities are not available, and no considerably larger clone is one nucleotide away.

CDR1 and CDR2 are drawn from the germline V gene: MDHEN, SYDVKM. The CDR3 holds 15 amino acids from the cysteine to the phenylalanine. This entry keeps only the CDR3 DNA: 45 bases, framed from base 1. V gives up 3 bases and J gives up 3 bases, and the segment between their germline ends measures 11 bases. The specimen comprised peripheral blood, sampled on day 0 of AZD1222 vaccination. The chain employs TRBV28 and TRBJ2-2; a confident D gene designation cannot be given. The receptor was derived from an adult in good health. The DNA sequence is TGTGCCAGCAGTTTCCCCCCGAGCTACACCGGGGAGCTGTTTTTT. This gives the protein CASSFPPSYTGELFF. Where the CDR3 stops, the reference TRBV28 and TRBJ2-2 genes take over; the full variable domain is DVKVTQSSRYLVKRTGEKVFLECVQDMDHENMFWYRQDPGLGLRLIYFSYDVKMKEKGDIPEGYSVSREKKERFSLILESASTNQTSMYLCASSFPPSYTGELFFGEGSRLTVL.